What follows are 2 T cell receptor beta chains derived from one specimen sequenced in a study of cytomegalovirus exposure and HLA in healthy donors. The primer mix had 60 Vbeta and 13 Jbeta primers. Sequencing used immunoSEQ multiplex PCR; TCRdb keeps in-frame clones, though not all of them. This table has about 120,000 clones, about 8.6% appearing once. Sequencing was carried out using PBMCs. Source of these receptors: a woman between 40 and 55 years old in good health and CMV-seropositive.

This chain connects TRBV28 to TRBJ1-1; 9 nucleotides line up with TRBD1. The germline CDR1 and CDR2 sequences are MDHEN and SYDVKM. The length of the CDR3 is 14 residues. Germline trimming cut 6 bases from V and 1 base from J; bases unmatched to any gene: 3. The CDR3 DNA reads TGTGCCAGCAGATCGGGACAGGGGAACACTGAAGCTTTCTTT. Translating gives CASRSGQGNTEAFF. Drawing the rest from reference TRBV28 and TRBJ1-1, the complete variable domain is DVKVTQSSRYLVKRTGEKVFLECVQDMDHENMFWYRQDPGLGLRLIYFSYDVKMKEKGDIPEGYSVSREKKERFSLILESASTNQTSMYLCASRSGQGNTEAFFGQGTRLTVV.

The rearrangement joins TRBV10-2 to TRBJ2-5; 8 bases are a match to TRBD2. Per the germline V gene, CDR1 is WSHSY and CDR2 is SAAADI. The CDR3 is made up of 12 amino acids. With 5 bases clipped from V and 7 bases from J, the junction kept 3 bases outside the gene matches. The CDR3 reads CASSLAGSTQYF. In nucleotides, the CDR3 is TGCGCCAGCAGTTTAGCGGGGTCGACCCAGTACTTC.